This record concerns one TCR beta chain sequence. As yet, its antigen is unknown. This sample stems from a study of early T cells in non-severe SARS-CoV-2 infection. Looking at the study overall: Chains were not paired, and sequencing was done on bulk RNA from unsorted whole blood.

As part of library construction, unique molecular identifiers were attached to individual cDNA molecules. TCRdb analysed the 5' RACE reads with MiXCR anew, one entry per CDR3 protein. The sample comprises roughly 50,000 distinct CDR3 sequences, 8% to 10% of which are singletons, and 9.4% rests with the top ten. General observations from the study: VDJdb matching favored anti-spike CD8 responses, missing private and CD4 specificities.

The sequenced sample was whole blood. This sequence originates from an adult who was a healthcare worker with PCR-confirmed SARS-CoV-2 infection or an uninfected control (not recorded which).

The CDR3 spells CASSRERWDQYF. Here the CDR3 DNA reads TGTGCCAGCAGCCGGGAACGTTGGGACCAGTACTTC. The genes are TRBV7-9 and TRBJ2-5, with D possibly TRBD2 on 5 matching bases. CDR3 length: 12 residues. Germline CDR1 reads SEHNR; CDR2 reads FQNEAQ (reference sequence). V was clipped by 5 bases and J by 10 bases, with 14 bases between them. Looking up the rest from reference TRBV7-9 and TRBJ2-5 gives the full variable domain: DTGVSQNPRHKITKRGQNVTFRCDPISEHNRLYWYRQTLGQGPEFLTYFQNEAQLEKSRLLSDRFSAERPKGSFSTLEIQRTEQGDSAMYLCASSRERWDQYFGPGTRLLVL.